The rows below give T cell receptor beta chains drawn from one sample of a study of blood T cell repertoires in COVID-19. The protocol was immunoSEQ multiplex PCR, while the TCRdb copy is restricted to in-frame clones and leaves out a portion. The data show under 65,000 clones, approximately 92% seen once. The sequenced sample was peripheral blood. All receptors derive from a woman aged 80 or over with active COVID-19. The CDR3 runs from the conserved cysteine through the conserved F or W. Each record gives: J gene, D gene, V gene, clone size, CDR3 protein, CDR3 DNA. D genes are given only for firm matches. Where a row states a size, it is once, few, many or the class of an expanded clone; other rows omit it.

>TRBJ2-1|TRBD2|TRBV5-1|NA
CASSLSGGRTGEQFF
TGCGCCAGCAGCTTGTCTGGCGGGAGGACGGGGGAGCAGTTCTTC
>TRBJ2-2|NA|TRBV25-1|NA
CASRDSNTGELFF
TGTGCCAGCAGGGACTCGAACACCGGGGAGCTGTTTTTT
>TRBJ1-6|NA|TRBV6-6|NA
CASNPRGGNSPLHF
TGTGCCAGCAACCCAAGGGGGGGAAATTCACCCCTCCACTTT
>TRBJ2-2|NA|TRBV7-2|NA
CASSLTSVGTGELFF
TGTGCCAGCAGCTTAACGTCGGTCGGCACCGGGGAGCTGTTTTTT
>TRBJ1-2|TRBD1|TRBV19|NA
CASSIFSRGLNGYTF
TGTGCCAGTAGTATATTCTCCAGGGGGCTCAATGGCTACACCTTC
>TRBJ2-3|TRBD2|TRBV4-1|NA
CASSPGLELDTQYF
TGCGCCAGCAGCCCTGGACTAGAGTTAGATACGCAGTATTTT
>TRBJ2-2|TRBD2|TRBV11-2|NA
CASSPVLAELNTGELFF
TGTGCCAGCAGCCCAGTGCTAGCGGAACTTAACACCGGGGAGCTGTTTTTT
>TRBJ2-3|TRBD2|TRBV5-1|NA
CASSPGTSPSTDTQYF
TGCGCCAGCAGCCCGGGGACTAGCCCTAGCACAGATACGCAGTATTTT
>TRBJ2-5|TRBD2|TRBV30|once
CAWDAGGASQETQYF
TGTGCCTGGGATGCGGGAGGGGCCTCCCAAGAGACCCAGTACTTC
>TRBJ2-1|TRBD2|TRBV13|NA
CASSSPYSGGNNEQFF
TGTGCCAGCAGCTCCCCGTATAGCGGGGGAAACAATGAGCAGTTCTTC
>TRBJ2-1|NA|TRBV28|NA
CASSSPGVYNEQFF
TGTGCCAGCAGTTCCCCGGGAGTCTACAATGAGCAGTTCTTC
>TRBJ2-1|NA|TRBV10-1|NA
CASSRAGINNEQFF
TGCGCCAGCAGCCGGGCAGGGATTAACAATGAGCAGTTCTTC
>TRBJ2-7|TRBD2|TRBV30|medium-sized
CAWSQGWGGDEQYF
TGTGCCTGGAGCCAAGGTTGGGGAGGGGACGAGCAGTACTTC
>TRBJ2-5|TRBD2|TRBV2|NA
CASSDAGGTHETQYF
TGTGCCAGCAGTGACGCGGGAGGCACTCACGAGACCCAGTACTTC